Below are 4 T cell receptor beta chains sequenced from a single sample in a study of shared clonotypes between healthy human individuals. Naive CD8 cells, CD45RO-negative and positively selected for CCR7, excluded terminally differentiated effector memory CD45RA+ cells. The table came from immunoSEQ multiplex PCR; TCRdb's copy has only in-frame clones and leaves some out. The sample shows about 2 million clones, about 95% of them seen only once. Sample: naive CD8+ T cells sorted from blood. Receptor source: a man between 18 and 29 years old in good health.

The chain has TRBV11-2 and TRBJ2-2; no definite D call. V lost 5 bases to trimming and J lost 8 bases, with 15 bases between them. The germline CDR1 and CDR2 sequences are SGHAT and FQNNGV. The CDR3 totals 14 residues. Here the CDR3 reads CASSPPSPPGELFF. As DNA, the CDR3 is TGTGCCAGCAGCCCACCGTCCCCCCCAGGGGAGCTGTTTTTT.

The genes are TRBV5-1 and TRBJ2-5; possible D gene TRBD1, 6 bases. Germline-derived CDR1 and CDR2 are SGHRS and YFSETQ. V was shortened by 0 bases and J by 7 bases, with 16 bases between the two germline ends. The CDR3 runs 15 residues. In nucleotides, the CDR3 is TGCGCCAGCAGCTTGGACCTACAGGGTTTCGGGACCCAGTACTTC. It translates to CASSLDLQGFGTQYF.

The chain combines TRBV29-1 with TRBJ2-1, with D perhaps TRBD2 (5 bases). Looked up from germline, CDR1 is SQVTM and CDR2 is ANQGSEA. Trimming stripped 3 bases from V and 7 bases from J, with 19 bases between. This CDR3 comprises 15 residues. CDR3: CSVDLGELVWNEQFF. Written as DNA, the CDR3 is TGCAGCGTTGATCTCGGGGAACTGGTGTGGAATGAGCAGTTCTTC.

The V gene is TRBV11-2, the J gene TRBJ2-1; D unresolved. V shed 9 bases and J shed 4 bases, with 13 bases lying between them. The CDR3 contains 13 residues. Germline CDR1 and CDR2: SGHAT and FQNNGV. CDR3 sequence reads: CASGIELYNEQFF. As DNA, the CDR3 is TGTGCCAGTGGGATAGAGCTGTACAATGAGCAGTTCTTC.